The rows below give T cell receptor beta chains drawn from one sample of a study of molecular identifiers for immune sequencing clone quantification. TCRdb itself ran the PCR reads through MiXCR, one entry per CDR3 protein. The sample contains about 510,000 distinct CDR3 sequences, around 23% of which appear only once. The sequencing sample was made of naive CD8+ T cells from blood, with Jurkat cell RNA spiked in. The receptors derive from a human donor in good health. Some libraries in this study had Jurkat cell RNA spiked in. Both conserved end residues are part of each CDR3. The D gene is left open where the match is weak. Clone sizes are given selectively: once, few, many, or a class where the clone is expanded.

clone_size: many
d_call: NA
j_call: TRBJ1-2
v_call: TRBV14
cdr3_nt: TGTGCCAGCAGCCAAGTTCACGGTTCTAACTATGGCTACACCTTC
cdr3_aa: CASSQVHGSNYGYTF

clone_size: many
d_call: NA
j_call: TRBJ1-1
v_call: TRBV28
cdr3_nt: TGTGCCAGCAGTTTATGGCAGGCTGAAGCTTTCTTT
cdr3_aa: CASSLWQAEAFF

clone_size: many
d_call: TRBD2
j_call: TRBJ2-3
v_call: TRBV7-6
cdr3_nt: TGTGCCAGCAGCTTCATTAGCGGGGGGGCCGAAGATACGCAGTATTTT
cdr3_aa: CASSFISGGAEDTQYF

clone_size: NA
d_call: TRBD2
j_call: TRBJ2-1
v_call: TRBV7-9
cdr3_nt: TGTGCCAGCAGCTTAGAGGGCGGGAGGAGATACAATGAGCAGTTCTTC
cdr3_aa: CASSLEGGRRYNEQFF

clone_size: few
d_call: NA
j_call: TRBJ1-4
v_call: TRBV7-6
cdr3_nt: TGTGCCAGCAGCTTAGGCGGCAGATTTAATGAAAAACTGTTTTTT
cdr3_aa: CASSLGGRFNEKLFF

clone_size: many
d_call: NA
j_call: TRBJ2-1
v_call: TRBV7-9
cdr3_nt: TGTGCCAGCAGCGTAGATTACAATGAGCAGTTCTTC
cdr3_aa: CASSVDYNEQFF

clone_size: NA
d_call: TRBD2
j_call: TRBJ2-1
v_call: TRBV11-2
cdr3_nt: TGTGCCAGCAGCCCCTTCCTGGCGGGGGAGGGCAATGAGCAGTTCTTC
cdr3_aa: CASSPFLAGEGNEQFF

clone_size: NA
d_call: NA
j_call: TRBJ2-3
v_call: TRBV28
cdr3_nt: TGTGCCAGCAGCCCGGGCCCCGGGACGGGGGGCGCGGGGGATACGCAGTATTTT
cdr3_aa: CASSPGPGTGGAGDTQYF

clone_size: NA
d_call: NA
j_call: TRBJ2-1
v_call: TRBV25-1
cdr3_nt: TGTGCCAGCAGCCCGACAGAAATCAATGAGCAGTTCTTC
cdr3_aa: CASSPTEINEQFF

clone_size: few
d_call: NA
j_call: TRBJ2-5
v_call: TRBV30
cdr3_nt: TGTGCCTGGAGTGGACTATCGGAAGAGACCCAGTACTTC
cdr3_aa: CAWSGLSEETQYF

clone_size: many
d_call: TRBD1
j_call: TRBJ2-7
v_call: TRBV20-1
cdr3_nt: TGCAGTGTTCCCGCGGGACAGGCAACCTACGAGCAGTACTTC
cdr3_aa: CSVPAGQATYEQYF

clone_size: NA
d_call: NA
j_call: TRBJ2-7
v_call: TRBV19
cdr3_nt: TGTGCCAGTAGTGCCGAACTAGGACTCCTATACGAGCAGTACTTC
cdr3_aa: CASSAELGLLYEQYF

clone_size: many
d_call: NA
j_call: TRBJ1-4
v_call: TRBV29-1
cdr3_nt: TGCAGCGATGCAACTCTAAAACAGGGAGCTAATGAAAAACTGTTTTTT
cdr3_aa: CSDATLKQGANEKLFF

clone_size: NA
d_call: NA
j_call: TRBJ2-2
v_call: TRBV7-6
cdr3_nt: TGTGCCAGCAGCTTAGGTTTCGAGGGGATGGCCGGGGAGCTGTTTTTT
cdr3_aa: CASSLGFEGMAGELFF

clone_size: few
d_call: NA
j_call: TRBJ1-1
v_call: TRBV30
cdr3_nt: TGTGCCTGGACGCCAGGCATGAACACTGAAGCTTTCTTT
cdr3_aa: CAWTPGMNTEAFF

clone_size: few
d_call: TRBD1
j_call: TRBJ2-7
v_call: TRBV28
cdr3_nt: TGTGCCAGCAGTTACGAGGGGGCGAGGTCCTACGAGCAGTACTTC
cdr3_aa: CASSYEGARSYEQYF

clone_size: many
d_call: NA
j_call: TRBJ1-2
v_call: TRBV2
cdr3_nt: TGTGCCAGCAGAGACAACGGATACTATGGCTACACCTTC
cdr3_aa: CASRDNGYYGYTF

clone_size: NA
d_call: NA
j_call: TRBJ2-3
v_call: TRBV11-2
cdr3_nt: TGTGCCGAAGGGCAGCAGTATTTT
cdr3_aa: CAEGQQYF

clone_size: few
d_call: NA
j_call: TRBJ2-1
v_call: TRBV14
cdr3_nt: TGTGCCAGCAGCCAAGAAGGGTATTACAATGAGCAGTTCTTC
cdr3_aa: CASSQEGYYNEQFF

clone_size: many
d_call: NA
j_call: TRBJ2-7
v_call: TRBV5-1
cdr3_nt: TGCGCCAGCAGCTTGGTGGGGGACTACGAGCAGTACTTC
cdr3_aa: CASSLVGDYEQYF

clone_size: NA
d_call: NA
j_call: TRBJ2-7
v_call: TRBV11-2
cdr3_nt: TGTGCCAGCAGCTCCGGGTCTATGGGGCTCTACGAGCAGTACTTC
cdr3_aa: CASSSGSMGLYEQYF

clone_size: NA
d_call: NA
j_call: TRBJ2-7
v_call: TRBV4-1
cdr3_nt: TGCGCCAGCAGACAAGACGGGGCTGTGCTGTACGAGCAGTACTTC
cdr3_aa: CASRQDGAVLYEQYF

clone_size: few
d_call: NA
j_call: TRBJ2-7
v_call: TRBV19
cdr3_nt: TGTGCCACCGCAGGGCACTCGGACGAGCAGTACTTC
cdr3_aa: CATAGHSDEQYF

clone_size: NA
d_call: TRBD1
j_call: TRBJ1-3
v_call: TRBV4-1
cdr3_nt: TGCGCCAGCAGCCATGGGACTCCGGGACAGGTCTCTGGAAACACCATATATTTT
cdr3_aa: CASSHGTPGQVSGNTIYF

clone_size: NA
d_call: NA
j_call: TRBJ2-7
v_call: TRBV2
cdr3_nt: TGTGCCAGCACCCCCGGGAGCTACGAGCAGTACTTC
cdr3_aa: CASTPGSYEQYF

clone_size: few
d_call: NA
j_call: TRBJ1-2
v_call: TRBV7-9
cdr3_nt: TGTGCCAGCAGCTCCCCCCAGGGGCACTTCTATGGCTACACCTTC
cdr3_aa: CASSSPQGHFYGYTF

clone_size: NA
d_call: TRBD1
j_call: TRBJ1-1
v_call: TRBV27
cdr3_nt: TGTGCCAGCAGTTTGGCGGACAGGTCTCGAGCTTTCTTT
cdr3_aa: CASSLADRSRAFF

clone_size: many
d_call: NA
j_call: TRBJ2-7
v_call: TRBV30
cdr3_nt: TGTGCCTGGAGTGCGGGACATTTCGAGCAGTACTTC
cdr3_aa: CAWSAGHFEQYF